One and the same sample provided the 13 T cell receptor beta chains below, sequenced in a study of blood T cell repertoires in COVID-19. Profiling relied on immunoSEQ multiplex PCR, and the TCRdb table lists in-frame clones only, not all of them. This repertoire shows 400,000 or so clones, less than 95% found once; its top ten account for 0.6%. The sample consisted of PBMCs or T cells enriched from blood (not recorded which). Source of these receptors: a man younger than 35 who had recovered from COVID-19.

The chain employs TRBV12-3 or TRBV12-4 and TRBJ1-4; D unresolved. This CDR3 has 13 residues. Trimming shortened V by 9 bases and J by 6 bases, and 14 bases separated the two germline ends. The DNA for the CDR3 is TGTGCCAGTCTAATTGCAGGTTATGAAAAACTGTTTTTT. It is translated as CASLIAGYEKLFF.

DNA of the CDR3: TGTGCCAGCAGACCGGGGACAGTGAACACTGAAGCTTTCTTT. As protein: CASRPGTVNTEAFF. The chain joins TRBV6-5 to TRBJ1-1; 7 positions agree with TRBD1. Germline CDR1 and CDR2: MNHEY and SVGAGI. Germline trimming cut 6 bases from V and 0 bases from J; bases unmatched to any gene: 4. There are 14 residues in the CDR3.

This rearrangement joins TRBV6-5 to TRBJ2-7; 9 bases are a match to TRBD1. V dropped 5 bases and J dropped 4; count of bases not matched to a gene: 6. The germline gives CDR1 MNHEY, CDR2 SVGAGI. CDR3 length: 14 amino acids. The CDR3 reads CASSTGTGKYEQYF. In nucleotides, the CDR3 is TGTGCCAGCAGTACCGGGACAGGGAAATACGAGCAGTACTTC.

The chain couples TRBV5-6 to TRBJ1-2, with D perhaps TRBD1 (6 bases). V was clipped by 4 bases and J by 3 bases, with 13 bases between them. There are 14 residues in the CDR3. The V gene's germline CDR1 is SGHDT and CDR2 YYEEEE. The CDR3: CASSGYRVDYGYTF. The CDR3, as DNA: TGTGCCAGCAGCGGATACAGGGTTGACTATGGCTACACCTTC. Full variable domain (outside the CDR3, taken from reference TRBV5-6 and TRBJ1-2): DAGVTQSPTHLIKTRGQQVTLRCSPKSGHDTVSWYQQALGQGPQFIFQYYEEEERQRGNFPDRFSGHQFPNYSSELNVNALLLGDSALYLCASSGYRVDYGYTFGSGTRLTVV.

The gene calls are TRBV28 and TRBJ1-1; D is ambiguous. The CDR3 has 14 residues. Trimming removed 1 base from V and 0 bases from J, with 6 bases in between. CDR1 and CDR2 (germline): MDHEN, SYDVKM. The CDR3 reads CASSLSYMNTEAFF. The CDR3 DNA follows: TGTGCCAGCAGTTTATCGTATATGAACACTGAAGCTTTCTTT. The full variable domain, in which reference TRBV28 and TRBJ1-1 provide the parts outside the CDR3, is DVKVTQSSRYLVKRTGEKVFLECVQDMDHENMFWYRQDPGLGLRLIYFSYDVKMKEKGDIPEGYSVSREKKERFSLILESASTNQTSMYLCASSLSYMNTEAFFGQGTRLTVV.

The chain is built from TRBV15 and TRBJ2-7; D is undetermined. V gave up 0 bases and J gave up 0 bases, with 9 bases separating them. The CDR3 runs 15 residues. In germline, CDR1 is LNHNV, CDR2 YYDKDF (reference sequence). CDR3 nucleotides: TGTGCCACCAGCAGAGAGATCACGAGCTCCTACGAGCAGTACTTC. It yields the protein CATSREITSSYEQYF.

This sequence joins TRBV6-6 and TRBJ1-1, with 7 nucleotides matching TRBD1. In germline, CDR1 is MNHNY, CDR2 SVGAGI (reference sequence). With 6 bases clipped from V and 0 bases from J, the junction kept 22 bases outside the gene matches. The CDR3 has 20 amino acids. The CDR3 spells CASRRPGQSLGFMMNTEAFF. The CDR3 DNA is TGTGCCAGCAGACGACCGGGACAGTCGCTTGGGTTCATGATGAACACTGAAGCTTTCTTT.

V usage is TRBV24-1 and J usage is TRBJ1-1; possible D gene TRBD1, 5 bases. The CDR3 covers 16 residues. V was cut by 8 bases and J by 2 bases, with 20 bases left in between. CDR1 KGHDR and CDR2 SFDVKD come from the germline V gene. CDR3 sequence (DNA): TGTGCCACCACCTCACTCCTGACAGAATTTAACACTGAAGCTTTCTTT. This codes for CATTSLLTEFNTEAFF.

The CDR3 DNA reads as TGTGCCAGCAGCGCGAATAGCGGGAGCGGGATGGAGACCCAGTACTTC. It translates to CASSANSGSGMETQYF. The chain is built from TRBV7-7 and TRBJ2-5; 9 bases agree with TRBD2. The CDR3 runs to 16 residues. Trimming took 5 bases from V and 5 from J; bases not matched to a gene: 12. Germline V gene data show CDR1 as SSHAT and CDR2 as FNYEAQ (reference sequence). The whole variable domain, remainder taken from reference TRBV7-7 and TRBJ2-5, is GAGVSQSPRYKVTKRGQDVTLRCDPISSHATLYWYQQALGQGPEFLTYFNYEAQPDKSGLPSDRFSAERPEGSISTLTIQRTEQRDSAMYRCASSANSGSGMETQYFGPGTRLLVL.

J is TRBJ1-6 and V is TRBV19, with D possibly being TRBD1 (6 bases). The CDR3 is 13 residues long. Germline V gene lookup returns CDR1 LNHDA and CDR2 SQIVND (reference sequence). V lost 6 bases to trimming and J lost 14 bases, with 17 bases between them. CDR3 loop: CASRDRDSATLHF. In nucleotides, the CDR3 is TGTGCCAGTAGGGACAGAGACAGCGCCACCCTCCACTTT. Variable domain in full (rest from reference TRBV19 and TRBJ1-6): DGGITQSPKYLFRKEGQNVTLSCEQNLNHDAMYWYRQDPGQGLRLIYYSQIVNDFQKGDIAEGYSVSREKKESFPLTVTSAQKNPTAFYLCASRDRDSATLHFGNGTRLTVT.

The CDR3 reads CASRPWASGTDEQFF. DNA for the CDR3: TGTGCCAGCAGGCCCTGGGCTAGCGGGACGGATGAGCAGTTCTTC. The gene calls are TRBV27 and TRBJ2-1, with 9 positions matching TRBD2. The trim removed 6 bases at V and 8 bases at J, leaving 11 bases unmatched. CDR1 and CDR2 (germline): MNHEY, SMNVEV (reference sequence). The CDR3 has 15 residues.

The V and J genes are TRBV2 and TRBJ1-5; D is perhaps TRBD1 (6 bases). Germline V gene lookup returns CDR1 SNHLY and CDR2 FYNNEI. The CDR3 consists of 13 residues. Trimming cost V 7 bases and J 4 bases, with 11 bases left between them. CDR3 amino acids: CASTSGVNQPQHF. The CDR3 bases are TGTGCCAGCACCTCAGGGGTAAATCAGCCCCAGCATTTT.

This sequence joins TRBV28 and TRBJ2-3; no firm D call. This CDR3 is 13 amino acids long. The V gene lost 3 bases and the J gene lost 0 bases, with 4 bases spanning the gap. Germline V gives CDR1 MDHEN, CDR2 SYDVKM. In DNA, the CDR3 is TGTGCCAGCAGTTTCCCTAGCACAGATACGCAGTATTTT. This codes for CASSFPSTDTQYF.